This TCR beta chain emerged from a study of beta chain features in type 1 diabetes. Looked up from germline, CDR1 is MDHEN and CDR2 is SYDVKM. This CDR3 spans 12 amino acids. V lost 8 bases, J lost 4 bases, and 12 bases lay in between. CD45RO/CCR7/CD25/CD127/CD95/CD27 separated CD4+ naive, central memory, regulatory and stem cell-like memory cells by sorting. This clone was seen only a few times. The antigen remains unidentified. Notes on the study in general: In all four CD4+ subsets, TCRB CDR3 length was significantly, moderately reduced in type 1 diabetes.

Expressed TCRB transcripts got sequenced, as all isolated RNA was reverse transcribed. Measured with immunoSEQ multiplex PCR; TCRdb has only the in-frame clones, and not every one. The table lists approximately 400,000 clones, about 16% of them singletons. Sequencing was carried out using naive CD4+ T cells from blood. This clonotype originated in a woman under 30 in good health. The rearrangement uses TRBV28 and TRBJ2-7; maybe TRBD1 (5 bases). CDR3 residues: CASRTSPYEQYF. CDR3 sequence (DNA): TGTGCCAGCCGGACATCGCCTTACGAGCAGTACTTC. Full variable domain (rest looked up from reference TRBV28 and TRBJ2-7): DVKVTQSSRYLVKRTGEKVFLECVQDMDHENMFWYRQDPGLGLRLIYFSYDVKMKEKGDIPEGYSVSREKKERFSLILESASTNQTSMYLCASRTSPYEQYFGPGTRLTVT.